Listed here are 16 T cell receptor beta chains from one sample, sequenced in a study of cytomegalovirus exposure and HLA in healthy donors. PCR primers comprised 60 Vbeta and 13 Jbeta primers. Sequencing was performed with immunoSEQ multiplex PCR; in TCRdb, only in-frame clones are kept and a portion is missing. This repertoire shows more than 95,000 clones, roughly 17% found once; its top ten account for about 3%. Sequenced material: PBMCs. The receptors stem from a female donor in good health and CMV-seropositive.

This clone was observed a few times. The chain combines TRBV12-5 with TRBJ2-1; 8 bases fit TRBD2. Germline lookup yields CDR1 LGHNT and CDR2 FRNRAP. The trim removed 3 bases at V and 2 bases at J, leaving 6 bases unmatched. This CDR3 region has 16 residues. The CDR3 sequence: CASGFIAGPAYNEQFF. DNA for the CDR3: TGTGCTAGTGGTTTCATAGCGGGACCTGCCTACAATGAGCAGTTCTTC.

The chain carries TRBV29-1 and TRBJ2-7; 9 bases are a match to TRBD1. The CDR3 is made up of 15 amino acids. Unmatched junction bases numbered 9, after V lost 3 bases and J lost 3 bases. CDR1 SQVTM and CDR2 ANQGSEA come from the germline V gene. CDR3 region: CSVDYRQGGFYEQYF. The DNA of the CDR3 is TGCAGCGTTGATTATCGACAGGGGGGTTTCTACGAGCAGTACTTC.

A few counts support this clone. The V and J genes are TRBV6-5 and TRBJ1-2; the D is unclear. The CDR3 is 14 residues long. The V and J ends lost 7 bases and 3 bases respectively, with 15 bases between them. Germline loops: CDR1 MNHEY, CDR2 SVGAGI. CDR3 in amino acids: CASTPTGLDYGYTF. CDR3 bases: TGTGCCAGCACCCCAACCGGGTTGGACTATGGCTACACCTTC.

In its sample, this clone was seen a few times. The V and J genes are TRBV5-1 and TRBJ2-5, with D possibly matching TRBD2 (5 bases). This CDR3 is 13 amino acids long. V lost 2 bases and J 1 base, leaving 6 bases between the germline ends. CDR1 SGHRS and CDR2 YFSETQ come from the germline V gene. CDR3 loop: CASSFGIQETQYF. CDR3 nucleotide sequence: TGCGCCAGCAGCTTCGGGATCCAAGAGACCCAGTACTTC.

The chain has TRBV4-3 and TRBJ1-3; 8 bases align to TRBD1. The CDR3 contains 15 residues. Trimming cost V 1 base and J 4 bases; bases outside gene matches: 3. The germline V gene has CDR1 LGHNA and CDR2 YSLEER. The CDR3: CASSQVRGPGNTIYF. The CDR3 DNA sequence: TGCGCCAGCAGCCAAGTCAGGGGGCCGGGAAACACCATATATTTT.

This clone was seen a few times. The chain combines TRBV7-9 with TRBJ2-7, with D possibly matching TRBD1 (5 bases). The CDR3 sequence is 17 residues long. V lost 5 bases and J lost 3, with 23 bases in between. Looked up from germline, CDR1 is SEHNR and CDR2 is FQNEAQ (reference sequence). The CDR3 reads CASSPSNVGRGNYEQYF. The CDR3 DNA reads as TGTGCCAGCAGCCCAAGTAATGTGGGTAGGGGAAACTACGAGCAGTACTTC.

This clone came up once. The chain uses TRBV6-6 and TRBJ1-4, with a weak D call TRBD1 (6 bases). V was trimmed by 4 bases and J by 7 bases, leaving 13 bases between them. Germline CDR1 is MNHNY and CDR2 is SVGAGI (reference sequence). The CDR3 has 14 amino acids. Here the CDR3 reads CASSFSQGPEKLFF. CDR3 DNA sequence: TGTGCCAGCAGTTTTTCACAGGGCCCTGAAAAACTGTTTTTT.

The rearrangement joins TRBV4-1 to TRBJ1-3; tentative D call: TRBD1 (5 bases). CDR3 size: 18 residues. V lost 0 bases to trimming and J lost 8 bases, with 23 bases between them. The germline V gene encodes CDR1 MGHRA and CDR2 YSYEKL. The CDR3 DNA sequence: TGCGCCAGCAGCCAAGATCGGCCTCTCGGGACTGACTCGGACACCATATATTTT. This codes for CASSQDRPLGTDSDTIYF.

The chain combines TRBV7-9 with TRBJ2-7, with D possibly TRBD1 on 5 matching bases. Germline loops: CDR1 SEHNR, CDR2 FQNEAQ (reference sequence). The V end was cut by 5 bases, the J end by 2 bases, with 22 bases between. The CDR3 has 17 amino acids. The CDR3 sequence: CASSNRPASVEAYEQYF. For the CDR3, the DNA is TGTGCCAGCAGCAACAGGCCGGCCTCCGTTGAGGCCTACGAGCAGTACTTC.

This clone was found a few times. The genes are TRBV5-8 and TRBJ2-5; perhaps TRBD1 as D (5 bases). Trimming shortened V by 3 bases and J by 10 bases, and 16 bases separated the two germline ends. Germline CDR1 reads SGHTS; CDR2 reads YDEGEE. This CDR3 is 13 amino acids long. In nucleotides, the CDR3 is TGTGCCAGCAGCTGGCAGGGTGGCTGGGACCAGTACTTC. This sequence encodes CASSWQGGWDQYF.

This clone was observed a few times. The V call is TRBV6-5, the J call TRBJ2-7; TRBD1 might be the D (5 bases). Trimming took 4 bases from V and 2 from J, leaving 9 bases between them. This CDR3 is built from 13 residues. Germline V gene data show CDR1 as MNHEY and CDR2 as SVGAGI. The CDR3 reads CASSLTVTYEQYF. The CDR3 coding sequence is TGTGCCAGCAGTTTGACAGTTACCTACGAGCAGTACTTC.

The chain has TRBV10-1 and TRBJ2-2; TRBD1 is a possible D gene (5 bases). CDR1 and CDR2 from the germline V gene are WNHNN and SYGVQD (reference sequence). V was shortened by 0 bases and J by 6 bases, with 14 bases between the two germline ends. The CDR3 has 16 amino acids. DNA for the CDR3: TGCGCCAGCAGTGAGTCACGCCTGATCAGGGCCGGGGAGCTGTTTTTT. This sequence encodes CASSESRLIRAGELFF.

This chain links TRBV4-2 with TRBJ2-4, with TRBD2 matching 12 bases. The V segment lost 4 bases and the J segment 2 bases; nucleotides outside the gene matches: 15. Germline CDR1 and CDR2: LGHNA and YNFKEQ. CDR3 length equals 20 residues. The CDR3 reads CASSRSHNPSGGASKNIQYF. Here the CDR3 DNA reads TGTGCCAGCAGCCGATCCCATAACCCTAGCGGGGGGGCGTCCAAAAACATTCAGTACTTC.

This clone was recorded a few times. The chain employs TRBV5-1 and TRBJ2-1; maybe TRBD2 (6 bases). V lost 7 bases and J lost 3, with 14 bases in between. This CDR3 region has 14 residues. Germline V gives CDR1 SGHRS, CDR2 YFSETQ. The CDR3 spells CASRPSENYNEQFF. The CDR3, as DNA: TGCGCCAGCCGTCCTAGCGAAAACTACAATGAGCAGTTCTTC.

The J gene is TRBJ1-2, the V gene TRBV9; D gene uncertain. Germline V gene lookup returns CDR1 SGDLS and CDR2 YYNGEE. Trimming took off 4 bases at V and 5 bases at J, with 18 bases between the two ends. The CDR3 is 15 residues long. Written as DNA, the CDR3 is TGTGCCAGCAGCTCAGAGACACCCGAGTCTTATGGCTACACCTTC. Residues: CASSSETPESYGYTF. The full variable domain, with the rest looked up from reference TRBV9 and TRBJ1-2, is DSGVTQTPKHLITATGQRVTLRCSPRSGDLSVYWYQQSLDQGLQFLIQYYNGEERAKGNILERFSAQQFPDLHSELNLSSLELGDSALYFCASSSETPESYGYTFGSGTRLTVV.

DNA for the CDR3: TGTGCCAGCAGCTTGACTAGCACCTACGAGCAGTACTTC. This codes for CASSLTSTYEQYF. V and J are TRBV7-2 and TRBJ2-7; 7 positions agree with TRBD2. J was trimmed by 2 bases and V by 3 bases; bases with no gene match: 1. CDR1 SGHTA and CDR2 FQGNSA come from the germline V gene. This CDR3 region has 13 residues.